The 15 T cell receptor beta chains given below trace back to one sample, sequenced in a study of blood T cell repertoires in COVID-19. The method was immunoSEQ multiplex PCR; TCRdb's version includes in-frame clones alone and lacks a portion of them. The repertoire consists of approximately 190,000 clones, with roughly 80% occurring once and the leading ten covering around a sixth. Sample: peripheral blood. The receptors derive from a man between 60 and 75 years old with active or convalescent COVID-19.

The chain joins TRBV29-1 to TRBJ2-7; 9 nucleotides align to TRBD2. The CDR3 covers 14 residues. J lost 5 bases, V lost 7 bases, and 12 bases had no gene match. CDR1 and CDR2 from the germline V gene are SQVTM and ANQGSEA. The CDR3 nucleotides read TGCAGCGCCCGCAGCGGCGGGAGGGAACACGAGCAGTACTTC. Its protein is CSARSGGREHEQYF.

The chain carries TRBV12-5 and TRBJ2-1; 9 bases are shared with TRBD2. J gave up 2 bases and V 1 base, and 3 bases lay outside the gene matches. Per the germline V gene, CDR1 is LGHNT and CDR2 is FRNRAP. The CDR3 is made up of 16 amino acids. CDR3 protein: CASGLGGRAPYNEQFF. The CDR3 coding sequence is TGTGCTAGTGGTTTGGGCGGGAGGGCCCCCTACAATGAGCAGTTCTTC.

The genes are TRBV10-3 and TRBJ2-7; D ambiguous. V was clipped by 10 bases and J by 6 bases, with 19 bases between them. CDR1 is ENHRY, CDR2 SYGVKD, per germline. This CDR3 is built from 13 residues. The CDR3 loop reads CATLRILGGEQYF. The CDR3 region has the DNA TGTGCCACACTAAGGATCCTCGGCGGCGAGCAGTACTTC.

This chain uses TRBV6-7 with TRBJ1-5; 7 bases are shared with TRBD1. TRBV6-7 belongs to the ORF category, with a function that is uncertain. V gave up 6 bases and J gave up 7 bases; unmatched junction bases: 12. The CDR3 is 15 residues long. CDR3 nucleotides: TGTGCCAGCAGCACGACAGGGTACGTTTACCAGCCCCAGCATTTT. Translation: CASSTTGYVYQPQHF.

This sequence joins TRBV27 and TRBJ2-7, with D perhaps TRBD2 (5 bases). The CDR3 spans 14 residues. Between the trimmed V and J ends, which lost 3 bases and 2 bases, there was a span of 11 bases. CDR1 MNHEY and CDR2 SMNVEV come from the germline V gene (reference sequence). Written as DNA, the CDR3 is TGTGCCAGCAGTTTTACGGATAGCGCCTACGAGCAGTACTTC. Its protein is CASSFTDSAYEQYF.

The sample holds one count of this clone. The rearrangement links TRBV6-2 or TRBV6-3 to TRBJ2-3, with TRBD2 matching 7 bases. CDR1 and CDR2 (germline): MNHEY, SVGEGT. Trimming cost V 6 bases and J 2 bases; bases outside gene matches: 14. CDR3 length: 17 amino acids. The CDR3 loop reads CASSYDGLGSPTDTQYF. For the CDR3, the DNA is TGTGCCAGCAGCTATGATGGACTAGGAAGCCCCACAGATACGCAGTATTTT.

The chain uses TRBV9 and TRBJ2-2; possibly TRBD1 for D (6 bases). Germline V gene sequence: CDR1 SGDLS, CDR2 YYNGEE. CDR3 length equals 14 residues. The V end was cut by 5 bases, the J end by 5 bases, with 13 bases between. Written as DNA, the CDR3 is TGTGCCAGCAGTCGGGACACCCATACCGGGGAGCTGTTTTTT. Translating it yields CASSRDTHTGELFF.

The chain joins TRBV18 to TRBJ1-1; TRBD1 agrees at 7 bases. Unmatched junction bases numbered 6, after V lost 2 bases and J lost 6 bases. Germline values: CDR1 KGHSH, CDR2 LQKENI. The CDR3 is 14 residues long. CDR3 bases: TGTGCCAGCTCACCAGCCAGGGGGAGGTCTGAAGCTTTCTTT. Amino acid sequence: CASSPARGRSEAFF.

The chain is built from TRBV28 and TRBJ1-4; 11 positions match TRBD1. The V segment lost 6 bases and the J segment 8 bases; nucleotides outside the gene matches: 8. CDR1 MDHEN and CDR2 SYDVKM come from the germline V gene. This CDR3 is 15 amino acids long. Here the CDR3 reads CASRRGGQGDEKLFF. The DNA for the CDR3 is TGTGCCAGCAGAAGGGGGGGACAGGGGGACGAAAAACTGTTTTTT.

This chain links TRBV6-6 with TRBJ1-5; TRBD1 aligns across 7 bases. This CDR3 has 14 residues. Unmatched junction bases numbered 8, after V lost 5 bases and J lost 7 bases. CDR1 and CDR2 from the germline V gene are MNHNY and SVGAGI (reference sequence). The CDR3 coding sequence is TGTGCCAGCAGTAACAGGGGCCGGAACCAGCCCCAGCATTTT. The encoded protein is CASSNRGRNQPQHF.

The V and J genes are TRBV6-2 or TRBV6-3 and TRBJ2-7; 13 nucleotides line up with TRBD2. Trimming removed 6 bases from V and 12 bases from J; junction bases left unmatched: 5. Germline V CDR1 and CDR2: MNHEY, SVGEGT. The CDR3 sequence is 12 residues long. As DNA, the CDR3 is TGTGCCAGCAGCTCGGGACTAGCGGGATTGTACTTC. Its translation: CASSSGLAGLYF.

This clone was counted a few times. The rearrangement uses TRBV7-9 and TRBJ1-2; weak D call: TRBD1 (6 bases). Germline lookup yields CDR1 SEHNR and CDR2 FQNEAQ (reference sequence). V lost 5 bases and J lost 2, with 9 bases in between. The CDR3 is made up of 13 amino acids. The CDR3 DNA follows: TGTGCCAGCAGCCACGGACAGAACTATGGCTACACCTTC. This translates into CASSHGQNYGYTF.

V and J are TRBV5-6 and TRBJ1-2, with 8 bases identical to TRBD1. Germline lookup yields CDR1 SGHDT and CDR2 YYEEEE. V gave up 0 bases and J gave up 3 bases; unmatched junction bases: 4. The CDR3 runs 15 residues. CDR3 loop: CASSLAAGGDYGYTF. CDR3 DNA sequence: TGTGCCAGCAGCTTGGCAGCAGGGGGCGACTATGGCTACACCTTC.

This clone occurred once. This rearrangement joins TRBV5-6 to TRBJ2-7; D might be TRBD1 (6 bases). Germline V gene lookup returns CDR1 SGHDT and CDR2 YYEEEE. V shed 4 bases and J shed 3 bases, with 20 bases lying between them. This CDR3 region has 16 residues. For the CDR3, the DNA is TGTGCCAGCAGCCTCCTCGGAGCCGGGACAATCTACGAGCAGTACTTC. Translating it yields CASSLLGAGTIYEQYF.

V and J are TRBV7-2 and TRBJ1-1; D may be TRBD1 (6 bases). Germline CDR1 SGHTA, CDR2 FQGNSA. Deletions cut 3 bases from V and 2 bases from J, with 10 bases between. This CDR3 region has 14 residues. The CDR3 here is CASSFGQINTEAFF. The CDR3, as DNA: TGTGCCAGCAGCTTTGGACAGATAAACACTGAAGCTTTCTTT.